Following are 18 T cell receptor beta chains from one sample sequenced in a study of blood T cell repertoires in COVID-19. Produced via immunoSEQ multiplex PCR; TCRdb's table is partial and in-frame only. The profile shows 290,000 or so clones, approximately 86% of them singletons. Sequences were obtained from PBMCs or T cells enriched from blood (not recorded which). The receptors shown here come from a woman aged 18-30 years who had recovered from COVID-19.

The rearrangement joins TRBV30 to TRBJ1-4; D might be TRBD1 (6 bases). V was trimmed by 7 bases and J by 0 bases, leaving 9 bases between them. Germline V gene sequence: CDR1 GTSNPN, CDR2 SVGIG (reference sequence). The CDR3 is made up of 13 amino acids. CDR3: CASQGSTNEKLFF. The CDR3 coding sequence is TGTGCCTCCCAGGGGTCAACTAATGAAAAACTGTTTTTT.

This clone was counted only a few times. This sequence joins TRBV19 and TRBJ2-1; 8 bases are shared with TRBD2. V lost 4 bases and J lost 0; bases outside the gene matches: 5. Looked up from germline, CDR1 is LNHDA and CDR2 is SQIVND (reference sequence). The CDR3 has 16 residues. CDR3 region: CASSTTSGRSYNEQFF. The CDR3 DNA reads TGTGCCAGTAGTACAACTAGCGGACGCTCCTACAATGAGCAGTTCTTC.

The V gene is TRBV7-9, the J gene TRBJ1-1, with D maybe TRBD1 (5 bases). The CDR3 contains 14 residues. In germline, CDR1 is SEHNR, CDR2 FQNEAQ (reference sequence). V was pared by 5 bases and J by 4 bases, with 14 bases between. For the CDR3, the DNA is TGTGCCAGCAGCCAAGCAGGGTATTTCACTGAAGCTTTCTTT. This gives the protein CASSQAGYFTEAFF.

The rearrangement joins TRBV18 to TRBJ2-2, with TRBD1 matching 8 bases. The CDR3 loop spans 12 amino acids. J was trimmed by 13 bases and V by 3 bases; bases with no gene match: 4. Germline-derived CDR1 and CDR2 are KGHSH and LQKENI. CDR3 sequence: CASSPIDRGLFF. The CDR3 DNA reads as TGTGCCAGCTCACCGATCGACAGGGGGCTGTTTTTT.

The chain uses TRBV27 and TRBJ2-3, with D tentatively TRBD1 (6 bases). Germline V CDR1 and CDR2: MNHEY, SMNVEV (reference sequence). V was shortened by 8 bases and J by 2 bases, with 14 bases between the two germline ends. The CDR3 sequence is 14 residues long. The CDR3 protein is CASGRGGSTDTQYF. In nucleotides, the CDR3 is TGTGCCAGCGGTCGAGGGGGTTCCACAGATACGCAGTATTTT.

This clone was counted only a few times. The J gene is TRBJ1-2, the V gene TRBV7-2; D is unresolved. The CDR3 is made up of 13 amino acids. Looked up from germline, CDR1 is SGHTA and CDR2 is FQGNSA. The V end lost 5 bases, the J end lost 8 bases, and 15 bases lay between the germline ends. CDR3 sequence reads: CASSRSGEGGYTF. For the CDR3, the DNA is TGTGCCAGCAGCCGTTCCGGGGAGGGCGGCTACACCTTC.

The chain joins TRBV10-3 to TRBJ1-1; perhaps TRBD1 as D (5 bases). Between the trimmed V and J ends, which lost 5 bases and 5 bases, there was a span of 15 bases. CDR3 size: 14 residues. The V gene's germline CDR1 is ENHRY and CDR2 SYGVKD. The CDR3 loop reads CAISYDVGGTEAFF. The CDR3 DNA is TGTGCCATCAGTTACGATGTGGGGGGAACTGAAGCTTTCTTT.

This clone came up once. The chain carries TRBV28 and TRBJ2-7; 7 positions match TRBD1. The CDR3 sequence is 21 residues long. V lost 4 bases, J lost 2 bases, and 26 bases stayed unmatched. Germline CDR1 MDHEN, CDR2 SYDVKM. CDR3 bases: TGTGCCAGCAGTTCCCCGCTTTACCGGACAGGTCACTTATTACCCGCCTACGAGCAGTACTTC. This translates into CASSSPLYRTGHLLPAYEQYF. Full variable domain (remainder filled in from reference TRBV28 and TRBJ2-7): DVKVTQSSRYLVKRTGEKVFLECVQDMDHENMFWYRQDPGLGLRLIYFSYDVKMKEKGDIPEGYSVSREKKERFSLILESASTNQTSMYLCASSSPLYRTGHLLPAYEQYFGPGTRLTVT.

The CDR3 here is CASSLGIAGTQFTDTQYF. The CDR3 DNA is TGTGCCAGCAGCTTAGGCATAGCGGGAACCCAATTCACAGATACGCAGTATTTT. This chain uses TRBV7-9 with TRBJ2-3, with 8 nucleotides matching TRBD2. The V segment lost 1 base and the J segment 2 bases; nucleotides outside the gene matches: 11. CDR1 SEHNR and CDR2 FQNEAQ come from the germline V gene (reference sequence). The CDR3 contains 18 residues.

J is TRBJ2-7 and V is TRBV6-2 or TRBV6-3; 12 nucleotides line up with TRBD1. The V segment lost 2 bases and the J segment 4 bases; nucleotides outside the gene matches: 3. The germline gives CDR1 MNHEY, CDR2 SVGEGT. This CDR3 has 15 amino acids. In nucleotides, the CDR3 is TGTGCCAGCAGTTACCGGGACAGGGGGCAATACGAGCAGTACTTC. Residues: CASSYRDRGQYEQYF.

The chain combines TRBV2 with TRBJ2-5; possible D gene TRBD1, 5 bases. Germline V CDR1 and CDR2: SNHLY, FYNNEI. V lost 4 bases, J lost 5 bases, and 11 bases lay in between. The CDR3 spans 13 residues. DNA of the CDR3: TGTGCCAGCAGTGTTGAAGGGGTCGAGACCCAGTACTTC. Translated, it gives CASSVEGVETQYF.

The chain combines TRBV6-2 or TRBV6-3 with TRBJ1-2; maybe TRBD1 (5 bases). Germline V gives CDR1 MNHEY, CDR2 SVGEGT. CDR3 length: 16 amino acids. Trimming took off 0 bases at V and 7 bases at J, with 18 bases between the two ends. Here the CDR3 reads CASSYSQRGALAGYTF. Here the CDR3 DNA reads TGTGCCAGCAGTTACTCCCAAAGGGGCGCATTGGCTGGCTACACCTTC.

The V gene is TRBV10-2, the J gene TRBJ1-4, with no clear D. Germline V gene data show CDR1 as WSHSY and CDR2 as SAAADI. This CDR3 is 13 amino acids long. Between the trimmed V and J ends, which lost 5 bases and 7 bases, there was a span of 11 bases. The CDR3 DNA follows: TGCGCCAGCAGTTCGGGGTTCAGTGAAAAACTGTTTTTT. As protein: CASSSGFSEKLFF.

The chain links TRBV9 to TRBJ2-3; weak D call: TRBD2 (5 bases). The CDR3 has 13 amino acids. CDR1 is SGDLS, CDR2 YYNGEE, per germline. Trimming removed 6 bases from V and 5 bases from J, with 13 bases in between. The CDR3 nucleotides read TGTGCCAGCAACCCTGGGAGTGGAGATACGCAGTATTTT. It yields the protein CASNPGSGDTQYF.

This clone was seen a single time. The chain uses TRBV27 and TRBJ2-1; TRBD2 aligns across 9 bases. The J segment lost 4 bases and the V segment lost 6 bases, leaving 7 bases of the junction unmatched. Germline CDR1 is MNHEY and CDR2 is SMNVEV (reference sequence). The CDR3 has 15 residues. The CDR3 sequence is CASSATSGLYNEQFF. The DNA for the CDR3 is TGTGCCAGCAGCGCGACTAGCGGTCTTTACAATGAGCAGTTCTTC.

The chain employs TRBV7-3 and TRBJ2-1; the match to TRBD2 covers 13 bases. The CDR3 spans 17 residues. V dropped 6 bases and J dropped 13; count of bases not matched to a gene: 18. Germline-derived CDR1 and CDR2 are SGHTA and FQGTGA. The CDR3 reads CASRGTSGTNGTTGQFF. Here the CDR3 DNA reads TGTGCCAGCAGGGGGACTAGCGGGACAAATGGGACCACGGGACAGTTCTTC. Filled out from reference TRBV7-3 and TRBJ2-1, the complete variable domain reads GAGVSQTPSNKVTEKGKYVELRCDPISGHTALYWYRQSLGQGPEFLIYFQGTGAADDSGLPNDRFFAVRPEGSVSTLKIQRTERGDSAVYLCASRGTSGTNGTTGQFFGPGTRLTVL.

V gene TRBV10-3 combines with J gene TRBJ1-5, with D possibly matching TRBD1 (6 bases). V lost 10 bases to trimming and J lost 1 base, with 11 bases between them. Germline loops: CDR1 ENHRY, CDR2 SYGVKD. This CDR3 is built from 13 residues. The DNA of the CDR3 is TGTGCCACCTGTACAGGGAGCAATCAGCCCCAGCATTTT. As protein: CATCTGSNQPQHF.

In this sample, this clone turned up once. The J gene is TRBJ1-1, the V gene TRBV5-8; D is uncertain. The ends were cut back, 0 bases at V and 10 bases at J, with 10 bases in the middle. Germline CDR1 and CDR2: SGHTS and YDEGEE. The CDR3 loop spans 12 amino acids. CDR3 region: CASSLAAGGAFF. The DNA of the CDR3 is TGTGCCAGCAGCTTGGCTGCAGGTGGAGCTTTCTTT.